This entry lists 7 T cell receptor beta chains sequenced from one sample in a study of identical twins. TCRdb reprocessed the 5' RACE reads with MiXCR, giving one entry per CDR3 protein. This table has more than 400,000 distinct CDR3 sequences, 13% to 15% appearing once. The sample was also linked to a second study, of yellow fever vaccine responses in identical twins.

Specimen: CD4+ T cells sorted from blood. The source is a woman between 18 and 29 years old in good health.

The chain has TRBV29-1 and TRBJ2-5; 8 positions match TRBD1. From germline, CDR1 is SQVTM and CDR2 ANQGSEA. J was trimmed by 5 bases and V by 4 bases; bases with no gene match: 12. The CDR3 runs 15 residues. This CDR3 reads CSVGYTGTGLETQYF. DNA of the CDR3: TGCAGCGTTGGGTATACCGGGACAGGTCTGGAGACCCAGTACTTC.

This clonotype was recorded many times. This sequence joins TRBV28 and TRBJ2-3; 15 bases align to TRBD2. Trimming cost V 4 bases and J 4 bases; bases outside gene matches: 6. The CDR3 has 17 residues. Germline loops: CDR1 MDHEN, CDR2 SYDVKM. CDR3: CASSSGTSGRRADTQYF. CDR3 nucleotide sequence: TGTGCCAGCAGTTCCGGGACTAGCGGGAGGCGGGCAGATACGCAGTATTTT.

This clonotype was seen a handful of times. V is TRBV5-1 and J is TRBJ2-7; TRBD2 matches 7 bases. This CDR3 region has 12 residues. CDR1 is SGHRS and CDR2 is YFSETQ in the germline V gene. The ends lost 3 bases at V and 5 bases at J; junction bases unmatched: 2. The DNA for the CDR3 is TGCGCCAGCAGCTCCGGGACTAACGAGCAGTACTTC. Translating it yields CASSSGTNEQYF.

The J gene is TRBJ2-2, the V gene TRBV6-1; a weak D match, TRBD2 (5 bases). Per the germline V gene, CDR1 is MNHNS and CDR2 is SASEGT. Trimming pared 6 bases from V and 0 bases from J, leaving 23 bases between. This CDR3 contains 19 residues. CDR3 region: CASSADPPAAYANTGELFF. The CDR3, as DNA: TGTGCCAGCAGCGCGGACCCCCCAGCGGCATATGCGAACACCGGGGAGCTGTTTTTT.

This chain uses TRBV7-2 with TRBJ2-3; 8 positions agree with TRBD2. Germline loops: CDR1 SGHTA, CDR2 FQGNSA. The CDR3 loop spans 16 amino acids. After removal of 5 bases from V and 2 bases from J, the junction contained 9 bases not matched to a gene. The CDR3 region is CASSTLLAANTDTQYF. CDR3 sequence (DNA): TGTGCCAGCAGCACCCTACTAGCGGCAAACACAGATACGCAGTATTTT. The entire variable domain, with the rest obtained from reference TRBV7-2 and TRBJ2-3, is as follows: GAGVSQSPSNKVTEKGKDVELRCDPISGHTALYWYRQSLGQGLEFLIYFQGNSAPDKSGLPSDRFSAERTGGSVSTLTIQRTQQEDSAVYLCASSTLLAANTDTQYFGPGTRLTVL.

This chain connects TRBV5-1 to TRBJ2-1, with 16 positions matching TRBD2. This CDR3 has 16 amino acids. V shed 3 bases, J shed 8 bases, and the junction held 5 bases outside the gene matches. CDR1 is SGHRS, CDR2 YFSETQ, per germline. Written as DNA, the CDR3 is TGCGCCAGCAGCTGGGGACTAGCGGGAGGGCAGGATGAGCAGTTCTTC. Translation gives CASSWGLAGGQDEQFF.

Notes on this clonotype: The junction and the germline gene differ at one end; a read error may be behind it. The V gene is TRBV5-1, the J gene TRBJ2-1; 12 bases line up with TRBD1. Germline V gene sequence: CDR1 SGHRS, CDR2 YFSETQ. This CDR3 has 14 residues. CDR3 residues: CTSSSGQGAYEQFF. CDR3 DNA sequence: TGCACCAGCAGCTCGGGACAGGGGGCTTATGAGCAGTTCTTC. Full variable domain (outside the CDR3, taken from reference TRBV5-1 and TRBJ2-1): KAGVTQTPRYLIKTRGQQVTLSCSPISGHRSVSWYQQTPGQGLQFLFEYFSETQRNKGNFPGRFSGRQFSNSRSEMNVSTLELGDSALYLCTSSSGQGAYEQFFGPGTRLTVL.